This T cell receptor (beta chain) was profiled in a study of blood T cell repertoires in COVID-19. Study at large: Samples taken during acute and convalescent COVID-19 were collected in the United States, Italy and Spain. T cells, B-cell-depleted T cells, or PBMCs provided the cDNA or gDNA that served as material.

V dropped 5 bases and J dropped 5 bases, with 13 bases sitting between them. The CDR3 contains 15 residues. Germline loops: CDR1 MDHEN, CDR2 SYDVKM. In terms of age and location, participants ranged from roughly 18 to 89 years and lived in 24 US areas. Cohort 3 donors counted as recovered after two negative PCRs, clearance, or resolved symptoms. The assay was immunoSEQ multiplex PCR, and TCRdb's table has in-frame clones only and misses some. Altogether 110,000 to 150,000 clones are present, 78% being singletons, with the ten largest covering less than 7.5%. The origin of this receptor is a woman between 45 and 60 years old who had recovered from COVID-19. The chain joins TRBV28 to TRBJ1-6; D might be TRBD1 (6 bases). Sequenced material: PBMCs or T cells enriched from blood (not recorded which). Written as DNA, the CDR3 is TGTGCCAGCAGTATAACCCCAGGGGATAATTCACCCCTCCACTTT. The encoded protein is CASSITPGDNSPLHF.